A selection of T cell receptor beta chains follows, all from one sample in a study of OX40 agonist ivuxolimab in advanced cancers. Measured with immunoSEQ multiplex PCR; TCRdb has only the in-frame clones, and not every one. The table records tens of thousands of clones, 70% to 90% of them present only once. Material: CD4+ or CD8+ T cells sorted from blood, obtained in a trial of the OX40 agonist ivuxolimab. The source is an adult with an advanced solid tumor such as melanoma, head and neck, liver or kidney cancer. Both conserved end residues are trimmed from each CDR3. A D gene is named only where the DNA matches it firmly.

d_gene,j_gene,v_gene,CDR3aa
-,TRBJ1-2,TRBV29-1,SVEAPRGGGYT
TRBD2,TRBJ2-1,TRBV4-1,ASNRLAGVDGEQF
-,TRBJ1-5,TRBV13,ASSRQFSNQPQH
-,TRBJ2-7,TRBV27,ASSPRAKGYEQY
-,TRBJ1-1,TRBV4-3,ASSHRDGVYEAF
-,TRBJ1-2,TRBV5-4,ASSSTGYYGYT
-,TRBJ2-3,TRBV2,ASSEGGQGLDTQY
TRBD2,TRBJ2-2,TRBV7-2,ASSSGPAGGYSGELF
-,TRBJ2-6,TRBV5-1,ASSESSFSGANVLT
TRBD1,TRBJ1-5,TRBV7-9,ASSQGQGDNQPQH
TRBD1,TRBJ2-7,TRBV5-6,ASSHAPGQGREQY
TRBD2,TRBJ2-2,TRBV5-1,ASSLDSGGRLF
TRBD1,TRBJ2-3,TRBV19,ASRTGTGIRGDTQY
TRBD1,TRBJ2-5,TRBV27,ASNNRGLEETQY
TRBD1,TRBJ1-1,TRBV7-8,ASSSATGVMNTEAF
-,TRBJ1-6,TRBV2,ASSGPELQGQSPLH
-,-,TRBV2,ASTELDLEQY
TRBD2,TRBJ2-5,TRBV7-2,ASSLEPSGGETQY
TRBD2,TRBJ2-7,TRBV5-1,ASSSGLAGADITYEQY
-,TRBJ1-3,TRBV15,ATSQYPWGNTIY
TRBD1,TRBJ2-4,TRBV29-1,SATPAGQGHVNIQY
-,TRBJ1-1,TRBV11-1,ASSLDRDTEAF
-,TRBJ2-7,TRBV2,ASSAGTVEREQY
-,TRBJ1-6,TRBV6-5,ASSSLGNSPLH
TRBD1,TRBJ1-4,TRBV19,ASQARGRGTNEKLF
-,TRBJ2-3,TRBV6-7,ASSYSEVSSTDTQY
TRBD2,TRBJ2-4,TRBV5-6,ASSLVGRDIQY
-,TRBJ1-6,TRBV18,ASSRDKGRDSPLH
TRBD1,TRBJ1-2,TRBV15,ATSRGPGQDGGYT
-,TRBJ2-7,TRBV2,ASSSLEQY
-,TRBJ2-7,TRBV5-1,ASGPAGTRSYEQY
TRBD1,TRBJ2-7,TRBV6-5,ASSPGTGLREQY
-,TRBJ1-5,TRBV30,AWRPGMANQPQH
-,TRBJ2-5,TRBV18,ASSPPGIQETQY
TRBD2,TRBJ2-3,TRBV5-1,ASRAGAGGPDTQY
TRBD1,TRBJ1-5,TRBV7-9,ASSFGGTGGSDQPQH
-,TRBJ1-4,TRBV10-3,AISEGRGATNEKLF
-,TRBJ1-5,TRBV19,ASSIARGEGPQH
TRBD2,TRBJ2-5,TRBV6-1,ASNLAGGPQETQY
TRBD2,TRBJ2-3,TRBV5-1,ASSLPIAGGETDTQY
-,TRBJ2-3,TRBV9,ASSVLPWAGDTQY
TRBD1,TRBJ1-6,TRBV14,ASSQDPGTGSSYNSPLH
-,TRBJ2-7,TRBV7-2,ASSLGGNREQY